This TCR beta chain comes out of a study of cytomegalovirus exposure and HLA in healthy donors. A multiplex PCR was run with 60 Vbeta primers and 13 Jbeta primers. Profiling relied on immunoSEQ multiplex PCR, and the TCRdb table lists in-frame clones only, not all of them. The sample has fewer than 250,000 clones; 76% are singletons. Germline V gives CDR1 GTSNPN, CDR2 SVGIG (reference sequence). V was clipped by 4 bases and J by 3 bases; unmatched bases: 8. This CDR3 has 15 amino acids. Material for sequencing was PBMCs. This TCR was sampled from a man between 18 and 29 years old in good health and CMV-seronegative. The chain combines TRBV30 with TRBJ2-7; TRBD1 agrees at 11 bases. For the CDR3, the DNA is TGTGCCTGGACCCACCGGGACAGGGGGATCTACGAGCAGTACTTC. Its protein is CAWTHRDRGIYEQYF.